The 10 T cell receptor beta chains in this list originate from one sample, sequenced in a study of CXCR3-negative and CXCR3-positive naive CD8 T cells (dated by TCRdb to the late 2010s). Study-wide conclusions, independent of this receptor: Compared with CXCR3-negative naive cells, CXCR3-positive naive cells had TRB CDR3s with higher hydrophobicity (lower Kidera factor 4), lower energy, and higher strength and volume indices.

For these receptors, no antigen is known. Instrument on record: NextSeq 550. The Human TCR Profiling Kit (MiLaboratory) was used to make UMI-labeled 5' RACE TRB cDNA libraries. After reprocessing by TCRdb, each CDR3 protein sequence is one entry, and no DNA is given. The table of this sample itemizes thousands of distinct CDR3 sequences. 1.3% of the sample is in the top ten clones. Sequencing was done on a sample of naive CXCR3+ CD8+ T cells from blood. This sample's cell subset or site label indicates: CD45RO-CCR7+CD27+CD95- naive CD8+ T cells expressing CXCR3 (TNR3+). The receptors shown here come from a human donor in good health. Some clones in this sample may be carry-over from other donors' samples.

The chain uses TRBV28 and TRBJ1-6. The CDR3 consists of 13 residues. Germline CDR1 is MDHEN and CDR2 is SYDVKM. CDR3 residues: CAYMAGYNSPLHF.

The V call is TRBV29-1, the J call TRBJ2-7; there is no DNA to check the TCRdb D call of TRBD1. The V gene's germline CDR1 is SQVTM and CDR2 ANQGSEA. This CDR3 region has 13 residues. The CDR3 sequence: CSVEPGQGYEQYF.

V gene TRBV19 combines with J gene TRBJ1-1. Germline lookup yields CDR1 LNHDA and CDR2 SQIVND (reference sequence). There are 11 residues in the CDR3. CDR3 region: CATIIGPEAFF.

V usage is TRBV28 and J usage is TRBJ2-3; TCRdb selects TRBD2, and the lack of DNA leaves this call unchecked. This CDR3 region has 14 residues. CDR1 and CDR2 from the germline V gene are MDHEN and SYDVKM. The chain's CDR3 is CASTGLAGGDTQYF.

This clonotype is classed as medium-sized (0.01 to 0.1%) by frequency. The J gene is TRBJ1-1, the V gene TRBV29-1. The CDR3 is 12 residues long. Germline CDR1 SQVTM, CDR2 ANQGSEA. The CDR3 spells CSVEDYSGEAFF.

The rearrangement uses TRBV29-1 and TRBJ1-1; TCRdb calls TRBD1, which cannot be checked without DNA. Germline CDR1 reads SQVTM; CDR2 reads ANQGSEA. The CDR3 sequence is 14 residues long. CDR3 sequence: CSTQGSLANTEAFF.

According to its frequency, this clonotype is medium-sized. The chain links TRBV13 to TRBJ1-2; TCRdb gives TRBD1 as the D gene, but with no DNA this cannot be confirmed. The CDR3 loop spans 14 amino acids. CDR1 is PRHDT and CDR2 is FYEKMQ in the germline V gene (reference sequence). The CDR3 loop reads CASSATGTLYGYTF.

Measured by frequency, this clonotype is medium-sized (0.01 to 0.1%). The chain couples TRBV15 to TRBJ2-4; TCRdb's assignment of TRBD2 cannot be checked, as there is no DNA. This CDR3 contains 11 residues. Germline CDR1 and CDR2: LNHNV and YYDKDF (reference sequence). CDR3 loop: CATGEQNIQYF. The full variable domain, its missing parts supplied by reference TRBV15 and TRBJ2-4, is DAMVIQNPRYQVTQFGKPVTLSCSQTLNHNVMYWYQQKSSQAPKLLFHYYDKDFNNEADTPDNFQSRRPNTSFCFLDIRSPGLGDTAMYLCATGEQNIQYFGAGTRLSVL.

The chain links TRBV11-1 to TRBJ1-2. This CDR3 is built from 14 residues. Germline loops: CDR1 SGHAT, CDR2 FQDESV (reference sequence). The CDR3: CASSLVESNYGYTF.

This clonotype is classed as medium-sized by frequency. The V call is TRBV29-1, the J call TRBJ1-3; TCRdb's assignment of TRBD1 cannot be checked, as there is no DNA. Germline V gives CDR1 SQVTM, CDR2 ANQGSEA. The CDR3 is 14 amino acids. The CDR3 protein is CSVKGQVSGNTIYF. Variable domain in full (rest from reference TRBV29-1 and TRBJ1-3): SAVISQKPSRDICQRGTSLTIQCQVDSQVTMMFWYRQQPGQSLTLIATANQGSEATYESGFVIDKFPISRPNLTFSTLTVSNMSPEDSSIYLCSVKGQVSGNTIYFGEGSWLTVV.